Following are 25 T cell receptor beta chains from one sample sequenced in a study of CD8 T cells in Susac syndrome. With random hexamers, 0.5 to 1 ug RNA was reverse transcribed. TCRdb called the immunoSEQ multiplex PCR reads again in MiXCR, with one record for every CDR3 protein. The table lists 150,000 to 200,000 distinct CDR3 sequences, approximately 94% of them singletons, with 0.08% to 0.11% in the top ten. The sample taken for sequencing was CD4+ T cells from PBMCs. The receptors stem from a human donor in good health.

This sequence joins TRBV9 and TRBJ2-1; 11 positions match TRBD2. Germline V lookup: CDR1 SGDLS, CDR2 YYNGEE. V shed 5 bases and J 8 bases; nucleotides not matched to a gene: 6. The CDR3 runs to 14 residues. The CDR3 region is CASRETSGSYEQFF. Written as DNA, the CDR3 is TGTGCCAGCAGGGAAACTAGCGGGAGCTATGAGCAGTTCTTC.

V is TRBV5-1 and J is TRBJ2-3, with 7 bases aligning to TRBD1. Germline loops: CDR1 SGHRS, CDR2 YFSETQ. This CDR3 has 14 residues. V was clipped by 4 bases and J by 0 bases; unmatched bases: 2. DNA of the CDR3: TGCGCCAGCAGCCCGGGACAGAGCACAGATACGCAGTATTTT. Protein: CASSPGQSTDTQYF.

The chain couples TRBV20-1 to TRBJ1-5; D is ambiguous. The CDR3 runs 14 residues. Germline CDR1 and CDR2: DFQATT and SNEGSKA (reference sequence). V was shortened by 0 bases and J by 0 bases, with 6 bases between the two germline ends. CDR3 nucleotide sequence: TGCAGTGCTAGAGATCCGAATAGCAATCAGCCCCAGCATTTT. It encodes CSARDPNSNQPQHF.

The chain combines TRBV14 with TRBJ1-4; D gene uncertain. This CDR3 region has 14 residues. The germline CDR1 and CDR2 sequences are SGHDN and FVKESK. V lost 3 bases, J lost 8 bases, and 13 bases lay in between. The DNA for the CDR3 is TGTGCCAGCAGCCATGGGGATCCGCGGGAAAAACTGTTTTTT. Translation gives CASSHGDPREKLFF.

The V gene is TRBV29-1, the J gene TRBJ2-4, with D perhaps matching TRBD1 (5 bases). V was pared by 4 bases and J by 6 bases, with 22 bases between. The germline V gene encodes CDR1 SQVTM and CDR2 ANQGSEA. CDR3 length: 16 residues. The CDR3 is CSVVRVATKFLNIQYF. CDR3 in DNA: TGCAGCGTTGTCAGGGTGGCGACCAAGTTCCTAAACATTCAGTACTTC.

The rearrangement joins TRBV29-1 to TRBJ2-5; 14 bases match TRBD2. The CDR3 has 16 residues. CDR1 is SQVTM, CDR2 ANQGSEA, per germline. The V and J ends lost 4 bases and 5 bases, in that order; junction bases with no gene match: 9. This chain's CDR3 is CSVVMGLAGVYETQYF. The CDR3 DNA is TGCAGCGTTGTGATGGGACTAGCGGGAGTTTATGAGACCCAGTACTTC.

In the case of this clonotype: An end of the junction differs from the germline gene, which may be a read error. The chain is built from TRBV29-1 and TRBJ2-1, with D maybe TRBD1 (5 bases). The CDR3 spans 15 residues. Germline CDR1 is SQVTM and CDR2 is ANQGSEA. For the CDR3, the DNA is TGCAGCGTCGAAGACAGCGTTGACTCCTACAATGAGCAGTTCTTC. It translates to CSVEDSVDSYNEQFF.

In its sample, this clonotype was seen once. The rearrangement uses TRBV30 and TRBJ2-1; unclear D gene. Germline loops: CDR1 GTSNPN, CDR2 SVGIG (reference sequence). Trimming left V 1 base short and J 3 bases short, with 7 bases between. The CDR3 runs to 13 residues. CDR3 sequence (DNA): TGTGCCTGGAGTGAGAGACGCTACAATGAGCAGTTCTTC. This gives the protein CAWSERRYNEQFF.

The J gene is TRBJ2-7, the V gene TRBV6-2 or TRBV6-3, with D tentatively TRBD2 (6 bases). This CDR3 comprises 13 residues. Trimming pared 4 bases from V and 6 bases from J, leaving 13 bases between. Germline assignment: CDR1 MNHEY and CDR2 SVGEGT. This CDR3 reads CASSLRREIEQYF. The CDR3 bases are TGTGCCAGCAGTTTACGGCGGGAAATCGAGCAGTACTTC.

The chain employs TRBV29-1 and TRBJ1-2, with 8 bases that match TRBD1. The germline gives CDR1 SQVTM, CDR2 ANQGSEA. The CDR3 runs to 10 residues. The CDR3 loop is CGDRGYGYTF. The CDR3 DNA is TGCGGAGACAGGGGCTATGGCTACACCTTC.

The CDR3 region is CASSFDLGNEQFF. CDR3 DNA: TGTGCCAGCAGTTTTGATCTGGGCAATGAGCAGTTCTTC. The chain uses TRBV12-3 or TRBV12-4 and TRBJ2-1; the D is unclear. Trimming shortened V by 3 bases and J by 6 bases, and 9 bases separated the two germline ends. The CDR3 runs to 13 residues.

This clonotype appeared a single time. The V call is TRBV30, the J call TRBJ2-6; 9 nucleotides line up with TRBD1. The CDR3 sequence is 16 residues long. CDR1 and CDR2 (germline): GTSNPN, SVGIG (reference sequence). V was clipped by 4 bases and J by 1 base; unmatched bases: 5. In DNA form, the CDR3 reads TGTGCCTGGAATCCGGGACAGGGATCTGGGGCCAACGTCCTGACTTTC. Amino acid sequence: CAWNPGQGSGANVLTF.

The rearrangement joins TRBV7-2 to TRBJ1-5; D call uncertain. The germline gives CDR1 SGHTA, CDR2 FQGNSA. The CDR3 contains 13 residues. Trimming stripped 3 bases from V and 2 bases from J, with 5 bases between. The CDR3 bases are TGTGCCAGCAGCTTCTTGGGCAATCAGCCCCAGCATTTT. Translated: CASSFLGNQPQHF.

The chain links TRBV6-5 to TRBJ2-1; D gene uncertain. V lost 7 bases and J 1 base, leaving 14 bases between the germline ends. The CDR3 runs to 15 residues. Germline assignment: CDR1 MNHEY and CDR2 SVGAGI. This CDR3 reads CASTDAWGSYNEQFF. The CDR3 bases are TGTGCCAGCACCGACGCTTGGGGATCCTACAATGAGCAGTTCTTC.

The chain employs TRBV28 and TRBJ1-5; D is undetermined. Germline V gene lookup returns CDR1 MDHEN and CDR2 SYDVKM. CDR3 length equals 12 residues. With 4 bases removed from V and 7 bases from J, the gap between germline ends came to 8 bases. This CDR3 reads CASSSPYQPQHF. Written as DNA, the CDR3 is TGTGCCAGCAGTTCCCCGTACCAGCCCCAGCATTTT.

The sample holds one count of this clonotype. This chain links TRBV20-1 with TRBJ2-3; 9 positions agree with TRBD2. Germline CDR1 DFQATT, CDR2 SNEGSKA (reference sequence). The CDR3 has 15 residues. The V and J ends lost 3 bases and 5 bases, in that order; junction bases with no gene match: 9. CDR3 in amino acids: CSASIAGGQGDTQYF. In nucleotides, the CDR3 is TGCAGTGCTAGTATTGCGGGAGGGCAGGGAGATACGCAGTATTTT.

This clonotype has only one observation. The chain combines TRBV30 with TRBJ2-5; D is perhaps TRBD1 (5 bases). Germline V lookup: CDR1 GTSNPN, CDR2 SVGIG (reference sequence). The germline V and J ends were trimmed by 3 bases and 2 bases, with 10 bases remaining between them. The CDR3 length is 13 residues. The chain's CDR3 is CAWSSGPQETQYF. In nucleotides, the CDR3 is TGTGCCTGGAGCTCAGGGCCGCAAGAGACCCAGTACTTC.

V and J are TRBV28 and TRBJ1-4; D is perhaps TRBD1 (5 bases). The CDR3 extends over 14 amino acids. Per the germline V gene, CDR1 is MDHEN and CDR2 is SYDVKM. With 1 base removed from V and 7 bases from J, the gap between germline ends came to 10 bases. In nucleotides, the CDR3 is TGTGCCAGCAGTTTATCGGAGGGGAGTGAAAAACTGTTTTTT. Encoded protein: CASSLSEGSEKLFF.

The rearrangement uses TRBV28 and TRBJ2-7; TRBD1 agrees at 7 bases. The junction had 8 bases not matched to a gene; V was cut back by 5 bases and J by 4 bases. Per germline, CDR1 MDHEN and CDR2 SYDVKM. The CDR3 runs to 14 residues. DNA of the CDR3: TGTGCCAGCAGTCGGAGGACAGGAGGATACGAGCAGTACTTC. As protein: CASSRRTGGYEQYF.

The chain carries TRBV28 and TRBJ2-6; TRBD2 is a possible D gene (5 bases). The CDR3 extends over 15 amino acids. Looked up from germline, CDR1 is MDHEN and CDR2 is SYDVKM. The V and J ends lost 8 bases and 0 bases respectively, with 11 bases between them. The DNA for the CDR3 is TGTGCCAGCGTAGCTACTAGCTCTGGGGCCAACGTCCTGACTTTC. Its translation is CASVATSSGANVLTF.

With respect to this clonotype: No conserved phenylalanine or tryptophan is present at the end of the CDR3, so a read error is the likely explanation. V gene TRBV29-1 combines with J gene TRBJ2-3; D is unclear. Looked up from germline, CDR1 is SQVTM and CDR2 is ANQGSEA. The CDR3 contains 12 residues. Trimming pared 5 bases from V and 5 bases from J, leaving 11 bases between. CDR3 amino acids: CSVFQVGDTQYL. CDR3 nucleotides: TGCAGCGTTTTCCAAGTAGGAGATACGCAGTATTTG.

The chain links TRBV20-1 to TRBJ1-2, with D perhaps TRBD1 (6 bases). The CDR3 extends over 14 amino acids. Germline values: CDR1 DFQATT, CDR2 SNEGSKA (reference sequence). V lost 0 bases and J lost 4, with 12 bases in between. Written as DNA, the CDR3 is TGCAGTGCTAGAGAATGGGGGCGTTCCTATGGCTACACCTTC. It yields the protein CSAREWGRSYGYTF.

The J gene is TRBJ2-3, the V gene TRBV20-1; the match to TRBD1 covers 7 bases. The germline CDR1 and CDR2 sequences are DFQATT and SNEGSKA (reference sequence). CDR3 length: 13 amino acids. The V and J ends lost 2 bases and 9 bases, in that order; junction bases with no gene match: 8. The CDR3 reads CSARLGGPGTQYF. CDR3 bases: TGCAGTGCTAGACTAGGGGGCCCGGGGACGCAGTATTTT.

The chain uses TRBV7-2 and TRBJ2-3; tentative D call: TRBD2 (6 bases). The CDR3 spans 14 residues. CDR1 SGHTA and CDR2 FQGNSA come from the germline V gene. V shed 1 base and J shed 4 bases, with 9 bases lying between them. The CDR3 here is CASSLVGGSDTQYF. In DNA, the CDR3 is TGTGCCAGCAGCTTAGTGGGAGGCTCAGATACGCAGTATTTT.

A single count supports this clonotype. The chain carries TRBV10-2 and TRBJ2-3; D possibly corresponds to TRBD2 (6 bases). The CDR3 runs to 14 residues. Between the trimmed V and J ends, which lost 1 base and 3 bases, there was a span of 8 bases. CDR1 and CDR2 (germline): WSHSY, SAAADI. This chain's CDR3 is CASSEWRETDTQYF. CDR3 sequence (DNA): TGCGCCAGCAGTGAGTGGCGGGAAACAGATACGCAGTATTTT.